Included here is one T cell receptor (beta chain) sequence, with context. These data belong to a study of shared T cell receptors in the human thymus. The repertoire was sequenced with immunoSEQ multiplex PCR; TCRdb's copy has only in-frame clones and lacks some. The repertoire holds some 720,000 clones, with roughly 90% as singletons. This CDR3 has 17 amino acids. The trim removed 1 base at V and 4 bases at J, leaving 7 bases unmatched. The V gene's germline CDR1 is MGHRA and CDR2 YSYEKL. This sample was also put to use in a study of human thymus T cells.

This receptor was identified in a boy in the first two years of life with a congenital heart defect. This sequence joins TRBV4-1 and TRBJ2-1; 10 positions match TRBD2. The sequenced material came from thymocytes. Here the CDR3 reads CASSQATGLAHYNEQFF. For the CDR3, the DNA is TGCGCCAGCAGCCAAGCTACGGGACTAGCGCATTACAATGAGCAGTTCTTC.